The 14 T cell receptor beta chains listed next were all sequenced from one sample in a study of technical replicates of blood from a few donors. TCRdb's copy holds only in-frame clones and misses some; the assay was immunoSEQ multiplex PCR. The repertoire holds some 80,000 clones, with just over 90% as singletons. The specimen was T cells isolated from PBMCs. These receptors came from a human donor in good health.

This sequence joins TRBV2 and TRBJ1-4; tentative D call: TRBD1 (5 bases). CDR3 size: 14 residues. Trimming pared 6 bases from V and 8 bases from J, leaving 16 bases between. Germline V gene sequence: CDR1 SNHLY, CDR2 FYNNEI. As DNA, the CDR3 is TGTGCCAGCAGGTTGGGCCAGGGAGGGGAAAAACTGTTTTTT. This sequence encodes CASRLGQGGEKLFF.

The V and J genes are TRBV5-6 and TRBJ1-5; D call uncertain. Per germline, CDR1 SGHDT and CDR2 YYEEEE. The CDR3 spans 14 residues. V was trimmed by 0 bases and J by 2 bases, leaving 6 bases between them. CDR3 sequence: CASSLGIGNQPQHF. The CDR3 bases are TGTGCCAGCAGCTTGGGTATCGGCAATCAGCCCCAGCATTTT.

The rearrangement links TRBV27 to TRBJ1-2; tentative D call: TRBD1 (5 bases). The CDR3 totals 14 residues. Trimming stripped 6 bases from V and 2 bases from J, with 13 bases between. Germline V gene lookup returns CDR1 MNHEY and CDR2 SMNVEV (reference sequence). The CDR3 nucleotides are TGTGCCAGCAGATCCCACGGGGGGAACTATGGCTACACCTTC. Its protein product is CASRSHGGNYGYTF.

The chain has TRBV5-5 and TRBJ1-1, with D unclear. The germline V gene has CDR1 SGHKS and CDR2 YYEKEE (reference sequence). The V and J ends lost 5 bases and 8 bases respectively, with 16 bases between them. The CDR3 has 13 amino acids. The CDR3 is CASRLTGGSEAFF. The CDR3 nucleotides are TGTGCCAGCAGACTGACGGGAGGTAGCGAAGCTTTCTTT. The variable domain in full, with the rest retrieved from reference TRBV5-5 and TRBJ1-1, is DAGVTQSPTHLIKTRGQQVTLRCSPISGHKSVSWYQQVLGQGPQFIFQYYEKEERGRGNFPDRFSARQFPNYSSELNVNALLLGDSALYLCASRLTGGSEAFFGQGTRLTVV.

This clone was found once. This chain joins TRBV7-9 and TRBJ1-3; D gene ambiguous. Trimming removed 1 base at V and 5 bases at J, with 9 bases between. Germline V gene sequence: CDR1 SEHNR, CDR2 FQNEAQ (reference sequence). This CDR3 contains 14 residues. This CDR3 reads CASSLVGSRNTIYF. The CDR3 coding sequence is TGTGCCAGCAGCTTAGTGGGCAGCCGAAACACCATATATTTT.

The rearrangement uses TRBV6-5 and TRBJ1-1; 8 nucleotides align to TRBD1. The germline gives CDR1 MNHEY, CDR2 SVGAGI. V trimming: 6 bases; J trimming: 5 bases; junction bases outside the gene matches: 11. CDR3 length: 15 amino acids. CDR3: CASRGQGAGLTEAFF. In DNA, the CDR3 is TGTGCCAGCAGGGGCCAGGGGGCAGGCTTAACTGAAGCTTTCTTT.

The V and J genes are TRBV28 and TRBJ1-5, with D possibly matching TRBD1 (5 bases). CDR1 MDHEN and CDR2 SYDVKM come from the germline V gene. This CDR3 region has 16 residues. V shed 6 bases and J shed 1 base, with 16 bases lying between them. The CDR3 reads CASRVAGEGSNQPQHF. DNA of the CDR3: TGTGCCAGCAGGGTAGCGGGCGAGGGGAGCAATCAGCCCCAGCATTTT.

This chain links TRBV28 with TRBJ1-1; 7 bases agree with TRBD1. CDR1 is MDHEN, CDR2 SYDVKM, per germline. The V and J ends lost 4 bases and 0 bases, in that order; junction bases with no gene match: 8. This CDR3 is 16 amino acids long. CDR3 DNA: TGTGCCAGCAGTTCGACAGGGAAGCGCATGAACACTGAAGCTTTCTTT. It encodes CASSSTGKRMNTEAFF.

The gene calls are TRBV19 and TRBJ1-5; perhaps TRBD1 as D (5 bases). This CDR3 spans 15 amino acids. Germline V gene data show CDR1 as LNHDA and CDR2 as SQIVND (reference sequence). Deletions cut 3 bases from V and 3 bases from J, with 12 bases between. CDR3 amino acids: CASSIFTGVNQPQHF. The CDR3 DNA reads TGTGCCAGTAGTATCTTTACAGGTGTCAATCAGCCCCAGCATTTT.

CDR3 loop: CASGSGGGYTEAFF. As DNA, the CDR3 is TGTGCCAGCGGCAGCGGGGGGGGGTACACTGAAGCTTTCTTT. This rearrangement joins TRBV28 to TRBJ1-1; perhaps TRBD1 as D (5 bases). The CDR3 spans 14 residues. Trimming stripped 8 bases from V and 3 bases from J, with 16 bases between. Germline values: CDR1 MDHEN, CDR2 SYDVKM.

The gene calls are TRBV5-4 and TRBJ2-2; D perhaps matches TRBD1 (6 bases). CDR3 length equals 14 residues. Germline-derived CDR1 and CDR2 are SGHNT and YYREEE (reference sequence). Trimming left V 4 bases short and J 5 bases short, with 12 bases between. CDR3 in DNA: TGTGCCAGCAGCGACGACAGGACTACCGGGGAGCTGTTTTTT. Translation gives CASSDDRTTGELFF.

The chain links TRBV28 to TRBJ2-7, with 7 bases that match TRBD2. Germline CDR1 reads MDHEN; CDR2 reads SYDVKM. V dropped 6 bases and J dropped 0; count of bases not matched to a gene: 5. The CDR3 has 14 residues. CDR3 in DNA: TGTGCCAGCAGGCCTGGGACTATCTCCTACGAGCAGTACTTC. Protein product: CASRPGTISYEQYF.

The chain uses TRBV28 and TRBJ2-7; D is unclear. The CDR3 covers 12 residues. CDR1 and CDR2 from the germline V gene are MDHEN and SYDVKM. The V end lost 5 bases, the J end lost 3 bases, and 8 bases lay between the germline ends. CDR3 DNA: TGTGCCAGCAGTCCGGAGTTCTACGAGCAGTACTTC. This sequence encodes CASSPEFYEQYF.

This clone was seen only a few times. V gene TRBV6-1 combines with J gene TRBJ1-2; 7 nucleotides match TRBD1. J was trimmed by 2 bases and V by 0 bases; bases with no gene match: 3. The length of the CDR3 is 15 residues. Germline lookup yields CDR1 MNHNS and CDR2 SASEGT. CDR3 in amino acids: CASSEATGWNYGYTF. For the CDR3, the DNA is TGTGCCAGCAGTGAAGCGACAGGGTGGAACTATGGCTACACCTTC.